A single sample gave rise to the 5 T cell receptor beta chains below, sequenced in a study of beta chain features in type 1 diabetes. Study-wide results and caveats: For Type 1 diabetes patients, all four CD4+ subsets carried TCRB CDR3s that were moderately but significantly shorter.

The sequenced template was cDNA made from the entire isolated RNA. TCRdb's table, derived via immunoSEQ multiplex PCR, lists solely in-frame clones and lacks some. This table holds over 120,000 clones, 10% to 15% found once. The antigens of these receptors remain unknown. Sequenced sample: central memory CD4+ T cells from blood. All receptors come from a man aged 18 to 29 with type 1 diabetes.

The sample holds a few counts of this clone. The chain joins TRBV11-2 to TRBJ1-2; D is unclear. This CDR3 has 12 residues. Per germline, CDR1 SGHAT and CDR2 FQNNGV. V shed 4 bases and J shed 6 bases, with 9 bases lying between them. For the CDR3, the DNA is TGTGCCAGCAGCTACGAAGGTGATGGCTACACCTTC. This codes for CASSYEGDGYTF.

This chain joins TRBV2 and TRBJ2-5; D might be TRBD1 (5 bases). Looked up from germline, CDR1 is SNHLY and CDR2 is FYNNEI. CDR3 size: 13 residues. Deletions cut 11 bases from V and 4 bases from J, with 17 bases between. Here the CDR3 reads CARLGLGGETQYF. In DNA form, the CDR3 reads TGTGCCCGCCTGGGGCTTGGCGGAGAGACCCAGTACTTC.

This clone occurred a few times. The chain is built from TRBV2 and TRBJ2-2; perhaps TRBD1 as D (6 bases). The CDR3 extends over 16 amino acids. Trimming took 6 bases from V and 0 from J, leaving 14 bases between them. Germline lookup yields CDR1 SNHLY and CDR2 FYNNEI. CDR3 amino acids: CASRRTVGSNTGELFF. CDR3 DNA sequence: TGTGCCAGCAGGAGGACAGTAGGGTCGAACACCGGGGAGCTGTTTTTT.

A few counts support this clone. The chain links TRBV7-9 to TRBJ1-2, with D tentatively TRBD1 (6 bases). The germline V gene encodes CDR1 SEHNR and CDR2 FQNEAQ (reference sequence). The ends were cut back, 1 base at V and 6 bases at J, with 9 bases in the middle. This CDR3 spans 13 amino acids. The CDR3 loop reads CASSLVQGNGYTF. As DNA, the CDR3 is TGTGCCAGCAGCTTAGTACAGGGCAATGGCTACACCTTC.

The CDR3 region is CASSQTRTDVWAFF. CDR3 in DNA: TGCGCCAGCAGCCAAACCAGGACAGACGTTTGGGCTTTCTTT. This chain links TRBV4-1 with TRBJ1-1, with TRBD1 as a possible D gene (6 bases). Germline CDR1 is MGHRA and CDR2 is YSYEKL. This CDR3 has 14 amino acids. V lost 2 bases and J 11 bases, leaving 18 bases between the germline ends.